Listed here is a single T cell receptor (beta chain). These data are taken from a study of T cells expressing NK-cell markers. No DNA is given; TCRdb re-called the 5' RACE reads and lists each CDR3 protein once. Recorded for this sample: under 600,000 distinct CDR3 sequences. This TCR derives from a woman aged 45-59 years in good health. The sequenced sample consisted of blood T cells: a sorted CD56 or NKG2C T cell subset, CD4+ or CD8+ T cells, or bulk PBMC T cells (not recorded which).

The CDR3 region is CASSSARDYQDTQYF. The rearrangement joins TRBV5-1 to TRBJ2-3; there is no DNA to check the TCRdb D call of TRBD1. CDR3 length: 15 residues. The germline V gene encodes CDR1 SGHRS and CDR2 YFSETQ.